This entry lists 8 T cell receptor beta chains sequenced from one sample in a study of blood T cell repertoires in COVID-19. Sequenced by immunoSEQ multiplex PCR; TCRdb stores in-frame clones only, minus some. The profile shows about 94,000 clones, 75% to 85% of them singletons. Sequenced sample: peripheral blood. The source of these receptors is a human donor in a cohort sampled during active COVID-19.

The CDR3 loop reads CASSDRRGGRSYEQYF. The CDR3 bases are TGTGCCAGCAGCGATCGACGAGGCGGGAGATCCTACGAGCAGTACTTC. The rearrangement joins TRBV7-9 to TRBJ2-7; 7 bases are a match to TRBD2. Looked up from germline, CDR1 is SEHNR and CDR2 is FQNEAQ (reference sequence). The J segment lost 1 base and the V segment lost 5 bases, leaving 11 bases of the junction unmatched. The CDR3 is 16 residues long. The complete variable domain, with remaining parts taken from reference TRBV7-9 and TRBJ2-7, reads DTGVSQNPRHKITKRGQNVTFRCDPISEHNRLYWYRQTLGQGPEFLTYFQNEAQLEKSRLLSDRFSAERPKGSFSTLEIQRTEQGDSAMYLCASSDRRGGRSYEQYFGPGTRLTVT.

The chain combines TRBV3-1 (or the pseudogene TRBV3-2) with TRBJ2-5; unclear D gene. This CDR3 region has 12 residues. CDR1 and CDR2 from the germline V gene are LGHDT and YNNKEL (reference sequence). V lost 1 base and J 5 bases, leaving 5 bases between the germline ends. The CDR3 region is CASSQVRETQYF. CDR3 DNA sequence: TGTGCCAGCAGCCAAGTCAGGGAGACCCAGTACTTC.

The chain recombines TRBV24-1 with TRBJ2-1; 7 nucleotides match TRBD1. Germline loops: CDR1 KGHDR, CDR2 SFDVKD. J was trimmed by 7 bases and V by 4 bases; bases with no gene match: 9. This CDR3 region has 15 residues. CDR3 coding DNA: TGTGCCACCAGTGACTTACAGGGGAAAAGTAATGAGCAGTTCTTC. Amino acids: CATSDLQGKSNEQFF.

V gene TRBV3-1 (or the pseudogene TRBV3-2) combines with J gene TRBJ2-5; D call uncertain. Deletions cut 0 bases from V and 7 bases from J, with 12 bases between. The CDR3 loop spans 14 amino acids. Germline assignment: CDR1 LGHDT and CDR2 YNNKEL (reference sequence). The CDR3 here is CASSQENLLRTQYF. CDR3 DNA: TGTGCCAGCAGCCAAGAAAACTTACTTAGGACCCAGTACTTC.

The CDR3 DNA follows: TGTGCCAGCTCACCCGACAGGGCGGCATATTACACTGAAGCTTTCTTT. The encoded protein is CASSPDRAAYYTEAFF. This chain joins TRBV18 and TRBJ1-1, with 7 nucleotides matching TRBD1. The ends lost 3 bases at V and 3 bases at J; junction bases unmatched: 10. Germline V gene lookup returns CDR1 KGHSH and CDR2 LQKENI. The CDR3 consists of 16 residues.

The V and J genes are TRBV7-3 and TRBJ2-3; 8 positions agree with TRBD1. After removal of 5 bases from V and 2 bases from J, the junction contained 9 bases not matched to a gene. Germline loops: CDR1 SGHTA, CDR2 FQGTGA. This CDR3 region has 16 residues. The CDR3 DNA follows: TGTGCCAGCAGCGTCTCAGGGGGCCTCCTCACAGATACGCAGTATTTT. It is translated as CASSVSGGLLTDTQYF.

The chain uses TRBV15 and TRBJ2-7, with 12 bases lining up with TRBD2. Germline V gene sequence: CDR1 LNHNV, CDR2 YYDKDF (reference sequence). The CDR3 spans 16 residues. J lost 1 base, V lost 1 base, and 2 bases had no gene match. The CDR3 nucleotides are TGTGCCACCAGCAGAGGTGGGACTAGCGGGTCCTACGAGCAGTACTTC. It codes for CATSRGGTSGSYEQYF. The entire variable domain, with the rest obtained from reference TRBV15 and TRBJ2-7, is as follows: DAMVIQNPRYQVTQFGKPVTLSCSQTLNHNVMYWYQQKSSQAPKLLFHYYDKDFNNEADTPDNFQSRRPNTSFCFLDIRSPGLGDTAMYLCATSRGGTSGSYEQYFGPGTRLTVT.

This chain links TRBV3-1 (or the pseudogene TRBV3-2) with TRBJ2-3; 14 nucleotides align to TRBD2. The CDR3 sequence is 19 residues long. Trimming at V came to 3 bases and at J to 5 bases, leaving 13 bases not matched to a gene. Germline CDR1 and CDR2: LGHDT and YNNKEL (reference sequence). CDR3 sequence (DNA): TGTGCCAGCAGCCACCCCATAGGGACTAGCGGGAGAACCGGAGATACGCAGTATTTT. It codes for CASSHPIGTSGRTGDTQYF.